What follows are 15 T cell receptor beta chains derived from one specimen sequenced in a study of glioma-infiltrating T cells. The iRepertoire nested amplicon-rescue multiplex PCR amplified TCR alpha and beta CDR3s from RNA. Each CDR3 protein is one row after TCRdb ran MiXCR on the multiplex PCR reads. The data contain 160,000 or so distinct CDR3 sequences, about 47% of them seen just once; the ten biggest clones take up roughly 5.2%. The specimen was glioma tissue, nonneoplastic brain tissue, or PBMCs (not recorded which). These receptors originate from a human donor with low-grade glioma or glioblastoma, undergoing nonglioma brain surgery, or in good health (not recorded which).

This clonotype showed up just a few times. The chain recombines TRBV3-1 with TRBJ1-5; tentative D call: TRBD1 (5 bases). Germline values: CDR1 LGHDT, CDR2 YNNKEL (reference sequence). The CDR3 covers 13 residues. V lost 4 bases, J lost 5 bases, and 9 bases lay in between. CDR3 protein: CASSPSRDQPQHF. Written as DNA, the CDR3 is TGTGCCAGCAGCCCCAGCAGGGATCAGCCCCAGCATTTT.

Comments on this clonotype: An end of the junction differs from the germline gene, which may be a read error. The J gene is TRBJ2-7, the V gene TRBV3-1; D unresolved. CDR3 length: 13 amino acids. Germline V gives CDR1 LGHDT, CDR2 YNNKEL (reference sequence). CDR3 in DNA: TGTACCAGCAGCCAAGGCCCACCCTACGAGCAGTACTTC. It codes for CTSSQGPPYEQYF.

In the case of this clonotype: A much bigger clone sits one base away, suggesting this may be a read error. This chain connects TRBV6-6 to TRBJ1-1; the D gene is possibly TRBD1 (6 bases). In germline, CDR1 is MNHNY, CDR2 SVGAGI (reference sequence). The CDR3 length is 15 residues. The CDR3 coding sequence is TGTGCCATCAGTGAGCCCTCGGGGGCGACCACTGACGCTTTCTTT. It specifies CAISEPSGATTDAFF.

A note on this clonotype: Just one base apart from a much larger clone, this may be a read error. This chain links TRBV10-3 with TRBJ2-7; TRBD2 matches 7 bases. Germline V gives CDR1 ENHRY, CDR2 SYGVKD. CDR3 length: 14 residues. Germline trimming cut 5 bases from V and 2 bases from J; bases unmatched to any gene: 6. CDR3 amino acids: CAISFAGVPYEQYF. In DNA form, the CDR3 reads TGTGCCATCAGTTTCGCGGGAGTGCCCTACGAGCAGTACTTC.

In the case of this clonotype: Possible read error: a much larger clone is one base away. Written as DNA, the CDR3 is TGTGCCAGCGGTTTACCGAACACCGGGGAGCTGTTTTTT. It specifies CASGLPNTGELFF. This chain uses TRBV28 with TRBJ2-2; D remains unclear. Per germline, CDR1 MDHEN and CDR2 SYDVKM. This CDR3 contains 13 residues.

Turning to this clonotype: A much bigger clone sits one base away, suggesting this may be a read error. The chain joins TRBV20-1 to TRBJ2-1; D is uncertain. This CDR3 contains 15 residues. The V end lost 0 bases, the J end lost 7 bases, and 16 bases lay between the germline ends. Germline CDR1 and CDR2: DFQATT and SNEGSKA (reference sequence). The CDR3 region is CSARDPQAHPNEQFF. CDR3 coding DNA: TGCAGTGCTAGAGACCCCCAGGCCCACCCGAATGAGCAGTTCTTC.

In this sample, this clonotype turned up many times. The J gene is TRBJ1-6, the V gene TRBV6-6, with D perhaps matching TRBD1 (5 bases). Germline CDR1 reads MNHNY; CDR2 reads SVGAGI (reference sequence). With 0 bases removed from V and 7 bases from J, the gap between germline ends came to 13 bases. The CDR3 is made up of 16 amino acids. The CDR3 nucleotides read TGTGCCAGCAGTTACTCCGCCGGGACGGGGAATTCACCCCTCCACTTT. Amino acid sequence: CASSYSAGTGNSPLHF.

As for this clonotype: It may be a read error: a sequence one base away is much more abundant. CDR3 in DNA: TGTGCCAGCCGTAACCCAGGCGCGGATTATGGCTACACCTTC. Protein: CASRNPGADYGYTF. The chain is built from TRBV7-9 and TRBJ1-2; the D is unclear. The CDR3 has 14 residues. The germline CDR1 and CDR2 sequences are SEHNR and FQNEAQ (reference sequence). V was shortened by 8 bases and J by 5 bases, with 18 bases between the two germline ends. The variable domain in full, completed from reference TRBV7-9 and TRBJ1-2, reads DTGVSQNPRHKITKRGQNVTFRCDPISEHNRLYWYRQTLGQGPEFLTYFQNEAQLEKSRLLSDRFSAERPKGSFSTLEIQRTEQGDSAMYLCASRNPGADYGYTFGSGTRLTVV.

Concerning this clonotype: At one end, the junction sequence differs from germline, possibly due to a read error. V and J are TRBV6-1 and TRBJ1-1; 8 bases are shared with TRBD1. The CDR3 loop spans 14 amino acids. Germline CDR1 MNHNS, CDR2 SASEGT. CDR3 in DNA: TGTGCCACCAGCCGCAGGGCAGGGGGCACTGAACCTTTCTTT. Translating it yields CATSRRAGGTEPFF.

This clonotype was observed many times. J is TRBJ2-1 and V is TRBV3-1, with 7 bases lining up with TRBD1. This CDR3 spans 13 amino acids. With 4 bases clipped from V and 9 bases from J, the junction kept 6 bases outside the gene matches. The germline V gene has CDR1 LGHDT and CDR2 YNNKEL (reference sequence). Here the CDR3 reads CASSLNRGTEQFF. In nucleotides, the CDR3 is TGTGCCAGCAGCCTAAACAGGGGTACTGAGCAGTTCTTC.

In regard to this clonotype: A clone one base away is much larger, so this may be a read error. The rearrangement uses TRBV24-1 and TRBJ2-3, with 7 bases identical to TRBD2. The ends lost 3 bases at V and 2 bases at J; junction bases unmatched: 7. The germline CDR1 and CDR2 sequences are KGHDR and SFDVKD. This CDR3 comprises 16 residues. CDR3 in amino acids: CATSDLPGLHTDTQYF. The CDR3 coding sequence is TGTGCCACCAGTGATCTCCCGGGACTACACACAGATACGCAGTATTTT.

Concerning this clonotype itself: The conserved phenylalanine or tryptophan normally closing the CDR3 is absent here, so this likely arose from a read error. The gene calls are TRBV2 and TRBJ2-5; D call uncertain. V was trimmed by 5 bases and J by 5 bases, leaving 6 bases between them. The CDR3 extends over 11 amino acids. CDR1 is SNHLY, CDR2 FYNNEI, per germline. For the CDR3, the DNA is TGTGCCAGCAGTAATCGGGAGACCCAGTACTTA. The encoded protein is CASSNRETQYL.

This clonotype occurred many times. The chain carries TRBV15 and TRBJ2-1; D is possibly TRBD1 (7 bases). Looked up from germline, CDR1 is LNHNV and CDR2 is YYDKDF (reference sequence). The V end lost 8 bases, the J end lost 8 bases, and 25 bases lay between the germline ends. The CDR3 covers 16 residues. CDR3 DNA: TGTGCCACCGGTTGGGGGGACCCAGTCAGGGGGGATGAGCAGTTCTTC. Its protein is CATGWGDPVRGDEQFF.

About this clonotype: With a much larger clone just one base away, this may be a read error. The CDR3 DNA is TGTGCCAGCAGTCCTCCTCGAACAGGGGTAAACATTAAGTGCTTC. This gives the protein CASSPPRTGVNIKCF. The chain carries TRBV28 and TRBJ2-4; TRBD1 aligns across 7 bases. The CDR3 consists of 15 residues. The germline CDR1 and CDR2 sequences are MDHEN and SYDVKM.

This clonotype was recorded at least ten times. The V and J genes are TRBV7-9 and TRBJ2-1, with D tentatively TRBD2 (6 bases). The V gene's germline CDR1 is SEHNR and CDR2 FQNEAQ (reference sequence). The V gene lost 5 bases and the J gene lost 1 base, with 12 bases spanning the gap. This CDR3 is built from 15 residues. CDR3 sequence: CASSAGSGSYNEQFF. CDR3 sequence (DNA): TGTGCCAGCAGCGCCGGGAGCGGGTCCTACAATGAGCAGTTCTTC.